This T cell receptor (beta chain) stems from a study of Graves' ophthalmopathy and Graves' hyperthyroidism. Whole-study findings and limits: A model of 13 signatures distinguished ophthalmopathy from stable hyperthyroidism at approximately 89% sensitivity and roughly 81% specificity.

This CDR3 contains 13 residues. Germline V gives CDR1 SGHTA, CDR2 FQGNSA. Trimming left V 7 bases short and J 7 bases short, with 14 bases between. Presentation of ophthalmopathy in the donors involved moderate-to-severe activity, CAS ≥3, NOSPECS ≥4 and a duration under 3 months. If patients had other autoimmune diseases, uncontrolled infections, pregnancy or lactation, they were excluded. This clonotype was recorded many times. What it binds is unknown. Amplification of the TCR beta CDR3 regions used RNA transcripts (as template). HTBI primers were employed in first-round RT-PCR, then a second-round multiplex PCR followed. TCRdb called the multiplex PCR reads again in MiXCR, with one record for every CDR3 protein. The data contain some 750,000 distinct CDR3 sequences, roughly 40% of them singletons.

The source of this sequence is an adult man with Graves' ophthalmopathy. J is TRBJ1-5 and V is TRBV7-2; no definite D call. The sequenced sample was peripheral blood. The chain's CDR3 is CASNDVGQQPQHF. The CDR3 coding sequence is TGTGCCAGCAACGATGTGGGCCAGCAGCCCCAGCATTTT. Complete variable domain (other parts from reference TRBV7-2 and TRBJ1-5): GAGVSQSPSNKVTEKGKDVELRCDPISGHTALYWYRQSLGQGLEFLIYFQGNSAPDKSGLPSDRFSAERTGGSVSTLTIQRTQQEDSAVYLCASNDVGQQPQHFGDGTRLSIL.